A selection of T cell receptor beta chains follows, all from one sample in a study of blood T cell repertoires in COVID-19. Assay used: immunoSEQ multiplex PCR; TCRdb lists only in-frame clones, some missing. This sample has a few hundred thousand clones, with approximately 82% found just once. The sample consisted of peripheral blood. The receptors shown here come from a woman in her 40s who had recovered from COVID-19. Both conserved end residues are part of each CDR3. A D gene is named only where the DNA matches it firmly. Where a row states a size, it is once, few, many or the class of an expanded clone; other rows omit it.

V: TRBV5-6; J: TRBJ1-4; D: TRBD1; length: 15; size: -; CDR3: CASSSTGTGNEKLFF; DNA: TGTGCCAGCAGCTCTACCGGGACAGGGAATGAAAAACTGTTTTTT
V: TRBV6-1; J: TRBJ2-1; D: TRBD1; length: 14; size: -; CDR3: CASSHGQGLNEQFF; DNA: TGTGCCAGCAGTCACGGACAGGGATTGAATGAGCAGTTCTTC
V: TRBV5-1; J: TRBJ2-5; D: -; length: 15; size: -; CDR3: CASSLRNRFQETQYF; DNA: TGCGCCAGCAGCTTGCGGAACAGATTCCAAGAGACCCAGTACTTC
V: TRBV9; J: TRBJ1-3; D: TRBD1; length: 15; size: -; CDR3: CASSAVGQGRNTIYF; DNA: TGTGCCAGCAGCGCAGTAGGACAGGGGAGAAACACCATATATTTT
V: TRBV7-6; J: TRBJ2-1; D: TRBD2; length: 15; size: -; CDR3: CASSPSGGAVWEQFF; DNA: TGTGCCAGCAGTCCTAGCGGGGGGGCCGTATGGGAGCAGTTCTTC
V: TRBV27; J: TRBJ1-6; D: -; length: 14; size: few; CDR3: CASSYGQNNSPLHF; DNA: TGTGCCAGCAGCTATGGACAGAATAATTCACCCCTCCACTTT
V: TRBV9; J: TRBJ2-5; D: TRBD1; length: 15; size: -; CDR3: CASSARDRGRETQYF; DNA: TGTGCCAGCAGCGCCCGGGACAGGGGGCGAGAGACCCAGTACTTC
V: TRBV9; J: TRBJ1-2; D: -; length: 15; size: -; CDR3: CASSAQGAWNYGYTF; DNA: TGTGCCAGCAGCGCACAAGGGGCGTGGAACTATGGCTACACCTTC
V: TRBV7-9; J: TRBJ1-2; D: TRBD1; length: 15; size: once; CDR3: CASSSINTGGYGYTF; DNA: TGTGCCAGCAGCTCCATAAATACAGGGGGGTATGGCTACACCTTC
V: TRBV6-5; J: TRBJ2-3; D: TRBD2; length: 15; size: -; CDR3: CAAVEVGLARDTQYF; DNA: TGTGCCGCCGTGGAAGTGGGACTAGCAAGAGATACGCAGTATTTT